These 30 T cell receptor beta chains share one sample of origin, sequenced in a study of T-cell memory formation after mild COVID-19. TCRdb reanalysed the 5' RACE reads using MiXCR and keeps one entry per CDR3 protein. The sample lists 100,000 to 150,000 distinct CDR3 sequences, roughly 6% occurring once. The sample was PBMCs or a T cell subset sorted from them (not recorded which). The source is an adult woman who had mild COVID-19 (a few samples of this study predate the infection). Cell type and time point are not known.

This clonotype came up many times. The genes are TRBV7-2 and TRBJ2-1; TRBD2 might be the D (6 bases). The germline V gene has CDR1 SGHTA and CDR2 FQGNSA. V dropped 0 bases and J dropped 5 bases, with 11 bases sitting between them. The CDR3 is 15 residues long. CDR3 DNA sequence: TGTGCCAGCAGCTTAGCGTCGGCGGGACACAATGAGCAGTTCTTC. Protein product: CASSLASAGHNEQFF. The full variable domain, with the rest looked up from reference TRBV7-2 and TRBJ2-1, is GAGVSQSPSNKVTEKGKDVELRCDPISGHTALYWYRQSLGQGLEFLIYFQGNSAPDKSGLPSDRFSAERTGGSVSTLTIQRTQQEDSAVYLCASSLASAGHNEQFFGPGTRLTVL.

The V gene is TRBV7-9, the J gene TRBJ1-6, with D unclear. Trimming removed 0 bases at V and 8 bases at J, with 8 bases between. The CDR3 totals 14 residues. Germline CDR1 reads SEHNR; CDR2 reads FQNEAQ (reference sequence). The CDR3 loop reads CASSLAFGDSPLHF. CDR3 in DNA: TGTGCCAGCAGCTTAGCGTTCGGGGATTCACCCCTCCACTTT.

In this sample, this clonotype turned up many times. V and J are TRBV20-1 and TRBJ2-7; either TRBD1 or TRBD2 may fit D (5 bases each). Trimming cost V 4 bases and J 3 bases, with 13 bases left between them. The CDR3 sequence is 13 residues long. The V gene's germline CDR1 is DFQATT and CDR2 SNEGSKA (reference sequence). The CDR3 here is CSAIIPGRYEQYF. As DNA, the CDR3 is TGCAGTGCTATCATTCCGGGACGCTACGAGCAGTACTTC.

The gene calls are TRBV5-1 and TRBJ2-1; 10 nucleotides align to TRBD2. The CDR3 spans 17 residues. CDR1 and CDR2 from the germline V gene are SGHRS and YFSETQ. Losses at the gene ends were 2 bases for V and 1 base for J; bases not matched to a gene: 6. As DNA, the CDR3 is TGCGCCAGCAGCTTAGTACCGGGACTAGCGTCCTACAATGAGCAGTTCTTC. Encoded protein: CASSLVPGLASYNEQFF.

This chain connects TRBV7-2 to TRBJ1-1, with D possibly being TRBD1 (5 bases). The length of the CDR3 is 17 residues. The germline V and J ends were trimmed by 5 bases and 0 bases, with 19 bases remaining between them. Germline-derived CDR1 and CDR2 are SGHTA and FQGNSA. The CDR3 protein is CASSPQLGPPMNTEAFF. In DNA, the CDR3 is TGTGCCAGCAGCCCACAGTTGGGGCCTCCCATGAACACTGAAGCTTTCTTT.

The CDR3: CASSLQLAGGSYNEQFF. Written as DNA, the CDR3 is TGTGCCAGCAGCTTACAACTAGCGGGAGGGTCCTACAATGAGCAGTTCTTC. V gene TRBV7-2 combines with J gene TRBJ2-1; 13 positions agree with TRBD2. Germline CDR1 SGHTA, CDR2 FQGNSA. The CDR3 consists of 17 residues. V lost 2 bases to trimming and J lost 1 base; unmatched junction nucleotides: 2.

The chain is built from TRBV5-1 and TRBJ1-3, with D possibly matching TRBD1 (5 bases). Germline CDR1 and CDR2: SGHRS and YFSETQ. The CDR3 is 17 residues long. The V end was cut by 1 base, the J end by 0 bases, with 14 bases between. CDR3 in amino acids: CASSLYSGRFSGNTIYF. The CDR3 DNA reads TGCGCCAGCAGCTTGTATTCAGGGCGATTCTCTGGAAACACCATATATTTT.

This clonotype appeared many times. The chain links TRBV29-1 to TRBJ1-2; no clear D gene. V shed 5 bases and J shed 8 bases, with 15 bases lying between them. CDR3 length: 12 residues. Germline assignment: CDR1 SQVTM and CDR2 ANQGSEA. The CDR3 DNA reads TGCAGCGTTTTTGGAACGATTAAGGGCTACACCTTC. It specifies CSVFGTIKGYTF.

The V call is TRBV7-6, the J call TRBJ2-2; TRBD2 matches at 7 bases. CDR1 is SGHVS, CDR2 FNYEAQ, per germline. The CDR3 is 15 amino acids. After removal of 5 bases from V and 6 bases from J, the junction contained 9 bases not matched to a gene. The CDR3 DNA sequence: TGTGCCAGCAGCCCAGGGACTAAGAATGCCGGGGAGCTGTTTTTT. This codes for CASSPGTKNAGELFF.

The chain carries TRBV6-2 or TRBV6-3 and TRBJ2-7, with TRBD1 matching 9 bases. The trim removed 5 bases at V and 2 bases at J, leaving 16 bases unmatched. Germline CDR1 is MNHEY and CDR2 is SVGEGT. The CDR3 extends over 18 amino acids. Here the CDR3 DNA reads TGTGCCAGCAGTGCCGGGACAGGGCTACCTAGCCGGGCCTACGAGCAGTACTTC. It specifies CASSAGTGLPSRAYEQYF.

This clonotype has ten or more counts. This chain joins TRBV20-1 and TRBJ2-3; weak D call: TRBD2 (7 bases). The V gene's germline CDR1 is DFQATT and CDR2 SNEGSKA (reference sequence). The CDR3 is 13 amino acids. The CDR3 DNA sequence: TGCAGCAATATCGGGGGGCTCACAGATACGCAGTATTTT. This gives the protein CSNIGGLTDTQYF.

The sample holds many counts of this clonotype. This CDR3 is CASRSGQLNTEAFF. The CDR3 DNA sequence: TGTGCCAGCAGGTCCGGACAGTTGAACACTGAAGCTTTCTTT. This sequence joins TRBV12-3 or TRBV12-4 and TRBJ1-1, with a possible D match to TRBD1 (6 bases). The length of the CDR3 is 14 residues. Trimming cost V 6 bases and J 0 bases, with 11 bases left between them.

The V gene is TRBV7-8, the J gene TRBJ1-2, with TRBD1 identical over 9 bases. The germline V gene has CDR1 SGHVS and CDR2 FQNEAQ. V lost 5 bases, J lost 7 bases, and 11 bases stayed unmatched. The CDR3 is 15 residues long. The CDR3 protein is CASSPDSQGAGGYTF. DNA for the CDR3: TGTGCCAGCAGCCCGGATTCACAGGGGGCAGGTGGCTACACCTTC.

The CDR3 is CASSEGGFRETQYF. The CDR3 nucleotides are TGTGCCAGCAGTGAAGGGGGCTTCAGGGAGACCCAGTACTTC. The chain uses TRBV6-1 and TRBJ2-5; perhaps TRBD1 as D (5 bases). Looked up from germline, CDR1 is MNHNS and CDR2 is SASEGT. The CDR3 has 14 residues. V lost 1 base, J lost 5 bases, and 11 bases lay in between.

This clonotype was detected only a few times. The V gene is TRBV12-3 or TRBV12-4, the J gene TRBJ1-4; 9 positions agree with TRBD1. The CDR3 runs 15 residues. With V trimmed by 6 bases and J by 8 bases, 10 bases remained unmatched. DNA of the CDR3: TGTGCCAGCAGGACCACAGGGGGCGTAAGGGAAAAACTGTTTTTT. It translates to CASRTTGGVREKLFF.

This clonotype was seen a handful of times. The chain carries TRBV27 and TRBJ2-2; D ambiguous. Trimming stripped 5 bases from V and 2 bases from J, with 12 bases between. The germline V gene encodes CDR1 MNHEY and CDR2 SMNVEV (reference sequence). There are 15 residues in the CDR3. This CDR3 reads CASSRFKANTGELFF. The CDR3 coding sequence is TGTGCCAGCAGTAGATTTAAGGCCAACACCGGGGAGCTGTTTTTT.

A few counts support this clonotype. This chain connects TRBV19 to TRBJ2-7; D unresolved. V was shortened by 5 bases and J by 1 base, with 12 bases between the two germline ends. This CDR3 has 14 residues. Germline V gives CDR1 LNHDA, CDR2 SQIVND (reference sequence). Written as DNA, the CDR3 is TGTGCCAGTAGTCCGACCGACAAGTCCTACGAGCAGTACTTC. It specifies CASSPTDKSYEQYF.

In this sample, this clonotype turned up many times. J is TRBJ2-1 and V is TRBV5-1; possibly TRBD2 for D (6 bases). CDR3 length: 15 residues. Germline-derived CDR1 and CDR2 are SGHRS and YFSETQ. Between the trimmed V and J ends, which lost 6 bases and 6 bases, there was a span of 19 bases. Here the CDR3 DNA reads TGCGCCAGCACCCACGGTCTAGCGTCTCTCAATGAGCAGTTCTTC. This gives the protein CASTHGLASLNEQFF.

This clonotype has only a few counts. The chain has TRBV25-1 and TRBJ1-2, with a possible D match to TRBD1 (5 bases). The germline V gene has CDR1 MGHDK and CDR2 SYGVNS. Trimming shortened V by 7 bases and J by 8 bases, and 17 bases separated the two germline ends. The CDR3 length is 13 residues. CDR3 in DNA: TGTGCCAGCAATACCGGGGGGATAGGAGGCTACACCTTC. Its translation: CASNTGGIGGYTF.

This chain links TRBV7-2 with TRBJ2-7; TRBD1 aligns across 7 bases. Germline CDR1 is SGHTA and CDR2 is FQGNSA. The CDR3 is made up of 14 amino acids. V lost 5 bases and J lost 2; bases outside the gene matches: 6. In DNA, the CDR3 is TGTGCCAGCAGCCGAGGGGGACAGACCTACGAGCAGTACTTC. Its translation: CASSRGGQTYEQYF.

This clonotype has at least ten counts. This chain connects TRBV5-1 to TRBJ2-1; a weak D match, TRBD2 (6 bases). The germline CDR1 and CDR2 sequences are SGHRS and YFSETQ. The CDR3 sequence is 13 residues long. The V end lost 2 bases, the J end lost 14 bases, and 17 bases lay between the germline ends. CDR3 in DNA: TGCGCCAGCAGCTTAGATCAGGGACTGGACAAGTTCTTC. This gives the protein CASSLDQGLDKFF.

This clonotype was picked up many times. The chain combines TRBV20-1 with TRBJ2-2; the D gene is possibly TRBD1 (6 bases). Per germline, CDR1 DFQATT and CDR2 SNEGSKA (reference sequence). V was clipped by 3 bases and J by 2 bases, with 19 bases between them. CDR3 length: 17 amino acids. CDR3 bases: TGCAGTGCTAGCGCGACAGGTGGTTATGTAAACACCGGGGAGCTGTTTTTT. Translated, it gives CSASATGGYVNTGELFF.

This clonotype was picked up a small number of times. This chain links TRBV27 with TRBJ2-7, with a tentative D call TRBD1 (6 bases). Germline V CDR1 and CDR2: MNHEY, SMNVEV (reference sequence). Trimming shortened V by 5 bases and J by 2 bases, and 10 bases separated the two germline ends. CDR3 length: 13 amino acids. DNA of the CDR3: TGTGCCAGCAGTGAACAGGGTACCTACGAGCAGTACTTC. This translates into CASSEQGTYEQYF.

The sample holds a few counts of this clonotype. The chain is built from TRBV7-2 and TRBJ1-2; 7 bases are a match to TRBD1. The germline CDR1 and CDR2 sequences are SGHTA and FQGNSA. The CDR3 totals 15 residues. Germline trimming cut 3 bases from V and 2 bases from J; bases unmatched to any gene: 6. The CDR3 sequence: CASSLSGQENYGYTF. The CDR3 DNA is TGTGCCAGCAGCTTGTCCGGACAGGAGAACTATGGCTACACCTTC. The entire variable domain, with the rest obtained from reference TRBV7-2 and TRBJ1-2, is as follows: GAGVSQSPSNKVTEKGKDVELRCDPISGHTALYWYRQSLGQGLEFLIYFQGNSAPDKSGLPSDRFSAERTGGSVSTLTIQRTQQEDSAVYLCASSLSGQENYGYTFGSGTRLTVV.

The chain carries TRBV9 and TRBJ2-3; no reliable D call. CDR1 is SGDLS, CDR2 YYNGEE, per germline. The CDR3 is 14 amino acids. Trimming stripped 0 bases from V and 1 base from J, with 6 bases between. The CDR3 nucleotides read TGTGCCAGCAGCGTAGGACCAGGCACAGATACGCAGTATTTT. This gives the protein CASSVGPGTDTQYF.

This chain connects TRBV3-1 to TRBJ1-2; D may be TRBD1 (6 bases). The CDR3 is made up of 13 amino acids. Germline CDR1 is LGHDT and CDR2 is YNNKEL (reference sequence). Trimming stripped 4 bases from V and 5 bases from J, with 11 bases between. The CDR3 DNA follows: TGTGCCAGCAGCCCGGGACAAACTTATGGCTACACCTTC. This codes for CASSPGQTYGYTF.

This clonotype was counted at least ten times. V is TRBV5-1 and J is TRBJ1-4; D unclear. Germline CDR1 SGHRS, CDR2 YFSETQ. V was shortened by 2 bases and J by 4 bases, with 21 bases between the two germline ends. The CDR3 spans 18 residues. CDR3 DNA sequence: TGCGCCAGCAGCTTAGATCCGCTGGCAGCGGGGTTTAATGAAAAACTGTTTTTT. Protein sequence: CASSLDPLAAGFNEKLFF.

The gene calls are TRBV24-1 and TRBJ1-2; a possible D gene is TRBD1 (5 bases). The CDR3 contains 13 residues. With 4 bases removed from V and 4 bases from J, the gap between germline ends came to 9 bases. In germline, CDR1 is KGHDR, CDR2 SFDVKD. This CDR3 is CATSDPGFYGYTF. CDR3 DNA: TGTGCCACCAGTGACCCAGGGTTCTATGGCTACACCTTC.

This clonotype was picked up many times. This chain connects TRBV29-1 to TRBJ2-7; TRBD1 matches 11 bases. Per germline, CDR1 SQVTM and CDR2 ANQGSEA. V lost 6 bases and J lost 6; bases outside the gene matches: 7. The CDR3 runs to 13 residues. The CDR3 is CSVRTGGNGEQYF. CDR3 coding DNA: TGCAGCGTAAGGACAGGGGGCAACGGCGAGCAGTACTTC.

This clonotype turned up a few times. V gene TRBV7-2 combines with J gene TRBJ2-5, with a weak D call TRBD1 (6 bases). V was pared by 0 bases and J by 2 bases, with 25 bases between. The CDR3 consists of 20 residues. Germline V gives CDR1 SGHTA, CDR2 FQGNSA. This CDR3 reads CASSLAGASATRVQQETQYF. The CDR3 DNA reads TGTGCCAGCAGCTTAGCGGGGGCTTCGGCGACGCGCGTCCAACAAGAGACCCAGTACTTC. The full variable domain, its missing parts supplied by reference TRBV7-2 and TRBJ2-5, is GAGVSQSPSNKVTEKGKDVELRCDPISGHTALYWYRQSLGQGLEFLIYFQGNSAPDKSGLPSDRFSAERTGGSVSTLTIQRTQQEDSAVYLCASSLAGASATRVQQETQYFGPGTRLLVL.